These 17 T cell receptor beta chains share one sample of origin, sequenced in a study of T cells in localized non-small cell lung cancer. Profiled with immunoSEQ multiplex PCR; TCRdb holds only in-frame clones, not every one. The table lists more than 9,000 clones, over 65% of them singletons. Sequenced material: peripheral blood, taken before any cancer treatment. These receptors all come from a male donor aged 60 or over with stage I lung adenocarcinoma.

This chain uses TRBV6-4 with TRBJ1-5; TRBD1 is a possible D gene (5 bases). V was cut by 3 bases and J by 3 bases, with 12 bases left in between. Germline assignment: CDR1 MRHNA and CDR2 SNTAGT. The CDR3 runs to 15 residues. CDR3 residues: CASSERGSANQPQHF. The CDR3 DNA reads TGTGCCAGCAGTGAAAGGGGATCGGCCAATCAGCCCCAGCATTTT.

This clone was detected only once. The chain is built from TRBV27 and TRBJ2-5; possibly TRBD1 for D (5 bases). The J call may be mistaken, given a closer DNA end match to TRBJ2-7. This CDR3 spans 18 amino acids. Germline assignment: CDR1 MNHEY and CDR2 SMNVEV (reference sequence). CDR3 loop: CASSPRTSTLGRHYEQYF. In DNA, the CDR3 is TGTGCCAGCAGTCCACGGACAAGTACACTCGGTCGGCATTACGAGCAGTACTTC.

This clone was recorded a few times. The chain carries TRBV5-6 and TRBJ2-7, with TRBD1 as a possible D gene (5 bases). CDR1 is SGHDT and CDR2 is YYEEEE in the germline V gene. V shed 7 bases and J shed 3 bases, with 17 bases lying between them. CDR3 length: 14 residues. CDR3 bases: TGTGCCAGCTCCCTAACGCCGCAGGGCTACGAGCAGTACTTC. Translating it yields CASSLTPQGYEQYF.

The chain recombines TRBV5-4 with TRBJ1-1; D unresolved. The V end was cut by 6 bases, the J end by 1 base, with 7 bases between. The CDR3 has 12 amino acids. The germline V gene has CDR1 SGHNT and CDR2 YYREEE (reference sequence). The CDR3 here is CASTQKNTEAFF. CDR3 bases: TGTGCCAGCACCCAGAAGAACACTGAAGCTTTCTTT. Drawing the rest from reference TRBV5-4 and TRBJ1-1, the complete variable domain is ETGVTQSPTHLIKTRGQQVTLRCSSQSGHNTVSWYQQALGQGPQFIFQYYREEENGRGNFPPRFSGLQFPNYSSELNVNALELDDSALYLCASTQKNTEAFFGQGTRLTVV.

The chain has TRBV6-6 and TRBJ1-3; D gene unclear. Trimming took 2 bases from V and 0 from J, leaving 5 bases between them. Germline CDR1 reads MNHNY; CDR2 reads SVGAGI (reference sequence). The CDR3 is 14 amino acids. The DNA for the CDR3 is TGTGCCAGCAGTTACGCAAGCTCTGGAAACACCATATATTTT. Translated, it gives CASSYASSGNTIYF.

V gene TRBV7-7 combines with J gene TRBJ2-1; TRBD1 or TRBD2 may be the D gene (5 bases each). Trimming removed 0 bases from V and 4 bases from J, with 10 bases in between. The CDR3 spans 15 residues. Germline V gene sequence: CDR1 SSHAT, CDR2 FNYEAQ (reference sequence). DNA of the CDR3: TGTGCCAGCAGCTTAGCCCCGGGACGGTACAATGAGCAGTTCTTC. Translation: CASSLAPGRYNEQFF.

The chain employs TRBV28 and TRBJ1-5; perhaps TRBD1 as D (6 bases). Trimming left V 1 base short and J 6 bases short, with 10 bases between. The CDR3 has 14 amino acids. The germline gives CDR1 MDHEN, CDR2 SYDVKM. The CDR3 DNA follows: TGTGCCAGCAGTTTATTGGGGGGCCTTCAGCCCCAGCATTTT. Protein: CASSLLGGLQPQHF. Together with reference TRBV28 and TRBJ1-5, the CDR3 gives the full variable domain: DVKVTQSSRYLVKRTGEKVFLECVQDMDHENMFWYRQDPGLGLRLIYFSYDVKMKEKGDIPEGYSVSREKKERFSLILESASTNQTSMYLCASSLLGGLQPQHFGDGTRLSIL.

The chain carries TRBV18 and TRBJ1-2; 8 nucleotides align to TRBD1. The CDR3 runs to 13 residues. The V gene end was trimmed by 5 bases and the J gene end by 3 bases; junction bases not matched to a gene: 2. Germline assignment: CDR1 KGHSH and CDR2 LQKENI. The CDR3 region has the DNA TGTGCCAGCTCATCGGACAGGGACTATGGCTACACCTTC. Protein sequence: CASSSDRDYGYTF.

The V and J genes are TRBV18 and TRBJ2-3; possibly TRBD1 for D (5 bases). The CDR3 runs 16 residues. Germline CDR1 is KGHSH and CDR2 is LQKENI. V lost 3 bases to trimming and J lost 2 bases, with 15 bases between them. The CDR3 DNA follows: TGTGCCAGCTCACCTAAACCTCAGACAGCCACAGATACGCAGTATTTT. Amino acid sequence: CASSPKPQTATDTQYF. Variable domain in full (rest from reference TRBV18 and TRBJ2-3): NAGVMQNPRHLVRRRGQEARLRCSPMKGHSHVYWYRQLPEEGLKFMVYLQKENIIDESGMPKERFSAEFPKEGPSILRIQQVVRGDSAAYFCASSPKPQTATDTQYFGPGTRLTVL.

This chain connects TRBV6-5 to TRBJ1-1; 8 bases line up with TRBD1. The germline gives CDR1 MNHEY, CDR2 SVGAGI. CDR3 length: 15 amino acids. V shed 6 bases and J 2 bases; nucleotides not matched to a gene: 8. The DNA for the CDR3 is TGTGCCAGCAGAGTGGACAGGGCCCAAAACACTGAAGCTTTCTTT. Its protein is CASRVDRAQNTEAFF.

The chain joins TRBV5-4 to TRBJ1-2; the match to TRBD1 covers 7 bases. Trimming cost V 4 bases and J 6 bases; bases outside gene matches: 15. CDR3 size: 16 residues. Germline lookup yields CDR1 SGHNT and CDR2 YYREEE (reference sequence). The CDR3 coding sequence is TGTGCCAGCAGCCGGACAGGTTTGGCGAAGGTGGATGGCTACACCTTC. Translated: CASSRTGLAKVDGYTF. Looking up the rest from reference TRBV5-4 and TRBJ1-2 gives the full variable domain: ETGVTQSPTHLIKTRGQQVTLRCSSQSGHNTVSWYQQALGQGPQFIFQYYREEENGRGNFPPRFSGLQFPNYSSELNVNALELDDSALYLCASSRTGLAKVDGYTFGSGTRLTVV.

V usage is TRBV6-4 and J usage is TRBJ2-5; a possible D gene is TRBD2 (6 bases). Trimming took 3 bases from V and 2 from J, leaving 16 bases between them. Germline V gives CDR1 MRHNA, CDR2 SNTAGT. This CDR3 spans 16 amino acids. The CDR3 reads CASSELSGRGQETQYF. The CDR3 coding sequence is TGTGCCAGCAGTGAACTATCGGGGCGGGGACAAGAGACCCAGTACTTC.

The V call is TRBV9, the J call TRBJ2-3; D call uncertain. V lost 0 bases and J 0 bases, leaving 11 bases between the germline ends. The CDR3 runs 16 residues. CDR1 SGDLS and CDR2 YYNGEE come from the germline V gene. The CDR3 sequence: CASSVALESSTDTQYF. The CDR3 nucleotides read TGTGCCAGCAGCGTAGCTTTAGAATCTAGCACAGATACGCAGTATTTT. Filled out from reference TRBV9 and TRBJ2-3, the complete variable domain reads DSGVTQTPKHLITATGQRVTLRCSPRSGDLSVYWYQQSLDQGLQFLIQYYNGEERAKGNILERFSAQQFPDLHSELNLSSLELGDSALYFCASSVALESSTDTQYFGPGTRLTVL.

The chain joins TRBV5-1 to TRBJ2-7; D is undetermined. V was trimmed by 4 bases and J by 3 bases, leaving 14 bases between them. The CDR3 is 14 amino acids. Germline V gene lookup returns CDR1 SGHRS and CDR2 YFSETQ. This CDR3 is CASSLSTDFYEQYF. The CDR3 region has the DNA TGCGCCAGCAGCCTTTCTACGGATTTCTACGAGCAGTACTTC.

This clone was observed a single time. V and J are TRBV6-5 and TRBJ1-2; D perhaps matches TRBD1 (6 bases). V gave up 10 bases and J gave up 6 bases, with 12 bases separating them. Germline lookup yields CDR1 MNHEY and CDR2 SVGAGI. The CDR3 runs 11 residues. The CDR3, as DNA: TGTGCCAACGGGGGGGGCGATGGCTACACCTTC. This sequence encodes CANGGGDGYTF.

Remarks on this clone: Other nucleotide sequences in the sample specify the same CDR3. This chain connects TRBV9 to TRBJ1-6; perhaps TRBD1 as D (5 bases). CDR1 is SGDLS and CDR2 is YYNGEE in the germline V gene. V was trimmed by 7 bases and J by 8 bases, leaving 13 bases between them. The CDR3 is 13 amino acids. CDR3 protein: CASARGSDSPLHF. The CDR3 DNA sequence: TGTGCCAGCGCCCGGGGGTCGGATTCACCCCTCCACTTT.

The chain carries TRBV29-1 and TRBJ2-5, with TRBD1 matching over 7 bases. The DNA end is more similar to TRBJ2-7, so the J call may be wrong. The CDR3 has 15 amino acids. Germline V CDR1 and CDR2: SQVTM, ANQGSEA. The CDR3 protein is CSVGVRTGFSYEQYF. In DNA form, the CDR3 reads TGCAGCGTGGGGGTCAGGACAGGCTTCTCCTACGAGCAGTACTTC.